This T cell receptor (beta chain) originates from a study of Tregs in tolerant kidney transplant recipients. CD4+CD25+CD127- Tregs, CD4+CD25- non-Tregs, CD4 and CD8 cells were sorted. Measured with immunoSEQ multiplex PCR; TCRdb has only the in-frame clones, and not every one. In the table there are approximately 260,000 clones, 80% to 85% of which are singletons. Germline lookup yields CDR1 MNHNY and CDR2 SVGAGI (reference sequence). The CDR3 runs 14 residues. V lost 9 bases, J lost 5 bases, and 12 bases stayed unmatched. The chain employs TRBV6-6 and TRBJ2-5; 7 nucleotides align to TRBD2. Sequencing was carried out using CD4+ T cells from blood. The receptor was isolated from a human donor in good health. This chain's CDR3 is CASRGGGAGETQYF. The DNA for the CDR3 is TGTGCCAGTCGGGGCGGGGGAGCAGGTGAGACCCAGTACTTC.